These T cell receptor beta chains were read from a single sample in a study of vaccination and CD4 T cells after COVID-19. Their antigen targets remain unknown. Each CDR3 protein is one row after TCRdb ran MiXCR on the PCR reads. The top ten clones hold over 2.5% of a sample with approximately 20,000 distinct CDR3 sequences, 46% of them seen once. Source: CD4+ T cells from blood, cultured in vitro, taken after SARS-CoV-2 vaccination. All receptors come from a human donor who had recovered from COVID-19. CDR3s include the opening cysteine and the closing phenylalanine or tryptophan. A D gene is named only where the DNA matches it firmly. Clone size, where shown, is once, few, many, or a class for clones that have expanded.

D gene,V gene,J gene,clone size,CDR3 protein,CDR3 DNA
TRBD1,TRBV20-1,TRBJ2-1,NA,CSATRTGTFPTNAEQFF,TGCAGTGCAACCCGGACAGGCACCTTCCCAACCAATGCGGAGCAGTTCTTC
NA,TRBV7-8,TRBJ1-2,few,CASSPSAGFSGYTF,TGTGCCAGCAGCCCTTCTGCAGGGTTCTCTGGCTACACCTTC
TRBD1,TRBV7-2,TRBJ2-2,NA,CASSLNRGTGELFF,TGTGCCAGCAGCTTAAACAGGGGCACCGGGGAGCTGTTTTTT
NA,TRBV5-1,TRBJ2-1,once,CASSLEESEQFF,TGCGCCAGCAGCTTGGAAGAAAGTGAGCAGTTCTTC
TRBD2,TRBV7-2,TRBJ2-1,few,CASSSGGPTYNEQFF,TGTGCCAGCAGCTCGGGGGGGCCCACCTACAATGAGCAGTTCTTC
TRBD1,TRBV7-8,TRBJ2-7,NA,CASSSGQGAIGEQYF,TGTGCCAGCAGCTCGGGACAGGGGGCAATCGGCGAGCAGTACTTC
NA,TRBV7-2,TRBJ2-5,few,CASSWGLQGGGETQYF,TGTGCCAGCAGCTGGGGTTTACAGGGAGGAGGTGAGACCCAGTACTTC
TRBD2,TRBV20-1,TRBJ2-7,few,CSARGRRSYEQYF,TGCAGTGCCCGCGGGAGGAGGTCCTACGAGCAGTACTTC
TRBD1,TRBV6-1,TRBJ2-2,NA,CASRIDRDTGELFF,TGTGCCAGCAGAATCGACAGGGACACCGGGGAGCTGTTTTTT
NA,TRBV15,TRBJ1-3,few,CATSRGPGNTIYF,TGTGCCACCAGCAGGGGCCCTGGAAACACCATATATTTT
TRBD1,TRBV6-2/TRBV6-3,TRBJ1-1,NA,CASSRTGGETEAFF,TGTGCCAGCAGCCGGACAGGGGGGGAAACTGAAGCTTTCTTT
NA,TRBV7-9,TRBJ1-6,NA,CASSLYDGSPLHF,TGTGCCAGCAGCTTATACGATGGTTCACCCCTCCACTTT
NA,TRBV7-3,TRBJ2-5,NA,CASSFGTFTNQETQYF,TGTGCCAGCAGCTTTGGGACCTTCACTAATCAAGAGACCCAGTACTTC
NA,TRBV28,TRBJ1-6,NA,CASSLGGPHPSPLHF,TGTGCCAGCAGTTTAGGAGGGCCCCACCCCTCACCCCTCCACTTT
NA,TRBV27,TRBJ1-1,few,CASRSGKNTEAFF,TGTGCCAGCAGATCAGGGAAGAACACTGAAGCTTTCTTT
NA,TRBV10-3,TRBJ2-1,few,CAIMRGWQGASNEQFF,TGTGCCATCATGCGGGGGTGGCAGGGGGCTTCCAATGAGCAGTTCTTC
TRBD1,TRBV20-1,TRBJ2-4,once,CSASRVDRGSTKNIQYF,TGCAGTGCTAGCCGCGTTGACAGGGGGTCGACCAAAAACATTCAGTACTTC
TRBD1,TRBV20-1,TRBJ2-3,few,CSALDRVRGTDTQYF,TGCAGTGCTCTAGACAGGGTTAGGGGCACAGATACGCAGTATTTT
NA,TRBV19,TRBJ1-1,NA,CASSMGLGGISNTEAFF,TGTGCCAGTAGTATGGGTCTTGGAGGGATTAGTAACACTGAAGCTTTCTTT
TRBD2,TRBV20-1,TRBJ2-5,once,CSAPTSMGQETQYF,TGCAGTGCGCCGACTAGCATGGGACAAGAGACCCAGTACTTC
NA,TRBV20-1,TRBJ2-3,NA,CSARDPVGGATNTQYF,TGCAGTGCTAGAGACCCTGTGGGGGGGGCCACAAATACGCAGTATTTT
NA,TRBV11-2,TRBJ2-3,NA,CASSPGQRTDTQYF,TGTGCCAGCAGCCCTGGACAGCGAACAGATACGCAGTATTTT
NA,TRBV2,TRBJ1-1,NA,CASGSGLNTEAFF,TGTGCCAGCGGCTCAGGGTTGAACACTGAAGCTTTCTTT
NA,TRBV12-3/TRBV12-4,TRBJ1-6,few,CASGRERDSPLHF,TGTGCCAGCGGTCGGGAGAGGGATTCACCCCTCCACTTT
NA,TRBV7-9,TRBJ1-1,few,CASSLELVTEAFF,TGTGCCAGCAGCTTAGAATTGGTGACTGAAGCTTTCTTT
NA,TRBV6-2/TRBV6-3,TRBJ2-3,NA,CASSYSSRDPDTQYF,TGTGCCAGCAGTTACTCAAGCAGGGATCCAGATACGCAGTATTTT
TRBD2,TRBV20-1,TRBJ2-7,few,CSAKPRLAVQWEQYF,TGCAGTGCTAAGCCCCGACTAGCGGTACAGTGGGAGCAGTACTTC
NA,TRBV19,TRBJ1-2,NA,CASRRPLSGTANYGYTF,TGTGCCAGTAGGCGGCCCCTCTCCGGGACGGCTAACTATGGCTACACCTTC
TRBD1,TRBV11-2,TRBJ2-7,NA,CASTDPGTGSSYEQYF,TGTGCCAGCACAGACCCAGGGACAGGGAGCTCCTACGAGCAGTACTTC
NA,TRBV7-2,TRBJ1-2,NA,CASSPQQGFGYTF,TGTGCCAGCAGTCCCCAACAGGGCTTCGGCTACACCTTC
NA,TRBV6-1,TRBJ1-2,medium-sized,CASSDSYGYTF,TGTGCCAGCAGTGACAGCTATGGCTACACCTTC
NA,TRBV20-1,TRBJ2-5,NA,CSASRRRTLQETQYF,TGCAGTGCCTCAAGGCGGCGGACTCTCCAAGAGACCCAGTACTTC
NA,TRBV20-1,TRBJ2-1,few,CSARANSQGNEQFF,TGCAGTGCTAGAGCAAATTCCCAAGGCAATGAGCAGTTCTTC
NA,TRBV19,TRBJ1-6,few,CASSTVGQGRSPLHF,TGTGCCAGTAGTACGGTGGGGCAGGGACGATCACCCCTCCACTTT
NA,TRBV19,TRBJ1-2,NA,CASSRRYGYTF,TGTGCCAGTAGTAGACGCTATGGCTACACCTTC
TRBD1,TRBV27,TRBJ1-1,NA,CASSFHGTGEGAFF,TGTGCCAGCAGTTTTCACGGTACAGGGGAGGGAGCTTTCTTT
NA,TRBV12-3/TRBV12-4,TRBJ2-2,NA,CASSLIGELFF,TGTGCCAGCAGTCTTATCGGGGAGCTGTTTTTT
NA,TRBV7-2,TRBJ2-7,NA,CASTKNRAGEQYF,TGTGCCAGCACCAAAAATCGGGCGGGGGAGCAGTACTTC
NA,TRBV7-9,TRBJ1-4,NA,CASSPLTGPYEKLFF,TGTGCCAGCAGCCCGTTGACAGGCCCGTATGAAAAACTGTTTTTT
NA,TRBV20-1,TRBJ2-3,NA,CSADTGRGTDTQYF,TGCAGTGCCGACACGGGGCGGGGCACAGATACGCAGTATTTT
TRBD2,TRBV7-8,TRBJ2-7,NA,CASSAGGYEQYF,TGTGCCAGCAGCGCGGGGGGGTACGAGCAGTACTTC
NA,TRBV6-1,TRBJ1-1,NA,CASSGQYTEAFF,TGTGCCAGCAGTGGACAGTACACTGAAGCTTTCTTT